One sample yielded the 29 T cell receptor beta chains listed below, sequenced in a study of T cell repertoires in cytomegalovirus infection. TCRdb passed the reads through MiXCR, listing each CDR3 protein once. The table lists around 750,000 distinct CDR3 sequences, 30% to 35% of them singletons. Their antigens remain unidentified. Source: cultured CD8+ T cells from PBMCs, taken from culture after CMV antigen stimulation. These receptor sequences come from a human donor in good health (CMV status not recorded). Some clones in this sample may be carry-over from other donors' samples.

This clonotype was recorded once. V is TRBV6-1 and J is TRBJ1-1; 7 positions agree with TRBD1. After removal of 4 bases from V and 3 bases from J, the junction contained 17 bases not matched to a gene. The CDR3 is 18 amino acids. Germline CDR1 reads MNHNS; CDR2 reads SASEGT. The CDR3 DNA follows: TGTGCCAGCAGTGGGGTTCTTCCCCTGGGACAGTTATACACTGAAGCTTTCTTT. Protein: CASSGVLPLGQLYTEAFF.

J is TRBJ1-2 and V is TRBV9; unclear D gene. V was trimmed by 4 bases and J by 0 bases, leaving 16 bases between them. Germline CDR1 is SGDLS and CDR2 is YYNGEE. This CDR3 is built from 16 residues. CDR3 sequence (DNA): TGTGCCAGCAGCCACCCCCCGGTGGGGTCTAACTATGGCTACACCTTC. The encoded protein is CASSHPPVGSNYGYTF.

The chain is built from TRBV4-1 and TRBJ2-5; TRBD1 agrees at 7 bases. The length of the CDR3 is 15 residues. V was pared by 0 bases and J by 2 bases, with 3 bases of the junction left unmatched. Germline values: CDR1 MGHRA, CDR2 YSYEKL. The CDR3 DNA reads as TGCGCCAGCAGCCAAGAAGGGGGACAGCAAGAGACCCAGTACTTC. It specifies CASSQEGGQQETQYF.

The chain carries TRBV7-9 and TRBJ1-1; perhaps TRBD1 as D (6 bases). The CDR3 covers 15 residues. The V end was cut by 5 bases, the J end by 1 base, with 14 bases between. Germline loops: CDR1 SEHNR, CDR2 FQNEAQ (reference sequence). This chain's CDR3 is CASSPGTLPNTEAFF. The CDR3 nucleotides are TGTGCCAGCAGCCCCGGGACACTCCCGAACACTGAAGCTTTCTTT.

This clonotype showed up just a few times. The V and J genes are TRBV10-3 and TRBJ2-1, with D unclear. CDR1 is ENHRY and CDR2 is SYGVKD in the germline V gene. The CDR3 has 11 amino acids. V was cut by 3 bases and J by 8 bases, with 5 bases left in between. The DNA of the CDR3 is TGTGCCATCAGTGACGGTTATGAGCAGTTCTTC. Protein: CAISDGYEQFF.

This clonotype appeared a few times. One end of the junction is discordant with germline, which a read error may explain. The chain employs TRBV12-5 and TRBJ2-5, with unresolved D. The CDR3 is made up of 12 amino acids. Germline assignment: CDR1 LGHNT and CDR2 FRNRAP. CDR3 in amino acids: CASGLGPIMRDF. The CDR3 nucleotides read TGTGCTAGTGGTTTGGGACCTATTATGCGAGACTTC. The variable domain in full, completed from reference TRBV12-5 and TRBJ2-5, reads DARVTQTPRHKVTEMGQEVTMRCQPILGHNTVFWYRQTMMQGLELLAYFRNRAPLDDSGMPKDRFSAEMPDATLATLKIQPSEPRDSAVYFCASGLGPIMRDFGPGTRLLVL.

This clonotype was seen a handful of times. The rearrangement links TRBV18 to TRBJ2-3; D may correspond to TRBD1 or TRBD2 (7 bases each). The germline gives CDR1 KGHSH, CDR2 LQKENI. Trimming removed 2 bases at V and 2 bases at J, with 14 bases between. The length of the CDR3 is 16 residues. The CDR3 loop is CASSPTSEGATDTQYF. The CDR3 DNA is TGTGCCAGCTCACCAACTAGCGAGGGGGCCACAGATACGCAGTATTTT.

This clonotype was picked up a small number of times. The chain recombines TRBV6-2 or TRBV6-3 with TRBJ2-7; 8 nucleotides align to TRBD2. The CDR3 runs to 16 residues. With 4 bases clipped from V and 1 base from J, the junction kept 9 bases outside the gene matches. CDR1 is MNHEY and CDR2 is SVGEGT in the germline V gene. The chain's CDR3 is CASSLSRGGASYEQYV. The CDR3 nucleotides are TGTGCCAGCAGTTTGTCTCGGGGGGGGGCTTCCTACGAGCAGTACGTC.

A note on this clonotype: This could be a read error, since a much larger clone is one nucleotide away. V is TRBV7-2 and J is TRBJ1-5; 8 positions agree with TRBD1. Germline CDR1 is SGHTA and CDR2 is FQGNSA. This CDR3 spans 16 amino acids. This chain's CDR3 is CANSNRGGGSNQPQHF. CDR3 in DNA: TGTGCCAACAGCAACAGGGGGGGCGGGAGCAATCAGCCCCAGCATTTT.

The chain recombines TRBV12-3 or TRBV12-4 with TRBJ2-3; the D gene is possibly TRBD1 (6 bases). With 2 bases removed from V and 0 bases from J, the gap between germline ends came to 12 bases. The CDR3 loop spans 16 amino acids. Here the CDR3 reads CASSLPGHLSTDTQYF. CDR3 sequence (DNA): TGTGCCAGCAGTTTACCGGGACACCTTAGCACAGATACGCAGTATTTT.

The CDR3 bases are TGTGCCAGCAGCCGAGAGACTAGCGGGGGGGACAATGAGCAGTTCTTC. This translates into CASSRETSGGDNEQFF. The rearrangement links TRBV4-2 to TRBJ2-1, with 14 nucleotides matching TRBD2. Per germline, CDR1 LGHNA and CDR2 YNFKEQ. CDR3 size: 16 residues. The V segment lost 4 bases and the J segment 5 bases; nucleotides outside the gene matches: 4.

The J gene is TRBJ2-7, the V gene TRBV6-2 or TRBV6-3, with D perhaps TRBD1 (5 bases). The germline V gene has CDR1 MNHEY and CDR2 SVGEGT. With 2 bases removed from V and 3 bases from J, the gap between germline ends came to 11 bases. This CDR3 has 14 amino acids. CDR3 sequence reads: CASSYAGARYEQYV. CDR3 coding DNA: TGTGCCAGCAGTTACGCTGGGGCGCGCTACGAGCAGTACGTC.

This clonotype showed up many times. The CDR3 is CASSFRLAGVASTDTQYF. The CDR3 DNA reads as TGTGCCAGCAGCTTTAGACTAGCGGGGGTGGCTAGCACAGATACGCAGTATTTT. The gene calls are TRBV11-2 and TRBJ2-3, with 12 positions matching TRBD2. J lost 0 bases, V lost 3 bases, and 7 bases had no gene match. The V gene's germline CDR1 is SGHAT and CDR2 FQNNGV. The CDR3 covers 18 residues.

This clonotype was counted a few times. The chain combines TRBV7-6 with TRBJ2-7; 8 bases agree with TRBD1. After removal of 5 bases from V and 6 bases from J, the junction contained 12 bases not matched to a gene. Germline V gives CDR1 SGHVS, CDR2 FNYEAQ. This CDR3 has 15 residues. In DNA form, the CDR3 reads TGTGCCAGCAGCCTCGCCGGGACAGGCGACGCCGAGCAGTACTTC. Translating it yields CASSLAGTGDAEQYF.

The chain employs TRBV27 and TRBJ1-1; D is unclear. The CDR3 runs to 14 residues. The V end was cut by 5 bases, the J end by 3 bases, with 13 bases between. Germline V gene lookup returns CDR1 MNHEY and CDR2 SMNVEV (reference sequence). CDR3 DNA: TGTGCCAGCAGTCCGAGGATGTTGTACACTGAAGCTTTCTTT. The encoded protein is CASSPRMLYTEAFF.

This chain uses TRBV2 with TRBJ2-2, with 11 bases that match TRBD1. CDR1 is SNHLY and CDR2 is FYNNEI in the germline V gene. The CDR3 covers 16 residues. V lost 3 bases to trimming and J lost 7 bases; unmatched junction nucleotides: 7. The CDR3 sequence: CASSEAGQGAIGELFF. The CDR3 nucleotides read TGTGCCAGCAGTGAGGCCGGACAGGGGGCGATCGGGGAGCTGTTTTTT.

The chain recombines TRBV27 with TRBJ2-1; 9 nucleotides align to TRBD2. The CDR3 totals 16 residues. V lost 6 bases and J lost 0; bases outside the gene matches: 6. In germline, CDR1 is MNHEY, CDR2 SMNVEV (reference sequence). CDR3 DNA sequence: TGTGCCAGCAGCGGGACTAGCTCTCCCTCCTACAATGAGCAGTTCTTC. It specifies CASSGTSSPSYNEQFF.

To note about this clonotype: The junction shows a germline mismatch at one end, possibly a read error. The DNA for the CDR3 is TGTGCCAGAAGTTTGGGGGGGCTGGGAACTGAAGCTTTCTTT. This sequence encodes CARSLGGLGTEAFF. This chain uses TRBV12-3 or TRBV12-4 with TRBJ1-1; D possibly corresponds to TRBD1 (6 bases). The CDR3 consists of 14 residues.

The chain links TRBV20-1 to TRBJ2-1; possible D gene TRBD1, 6 bases. Germline CDR1 reads DFQATT; CDR2 reads SNEGSKA (reference sequence). This CDR3 is built from 11 residues. V lost 1 base, J lost 12 bases, and 10 bases lay in between. The CDR3 is CSARVTGRQFF. CDR3 DNA: TGCAGTGCTAGAGTCACAGGGCGGCAGTTCTTC.

This clonotype was recorded once. The chain uses TRBV29-1 and TRBJ2-3; D is uncertain. The V end lost 4 bases, the J end lost 1 base, and 12 bases lay between the germline ends. CDR3 length: 14 amino acids. Germline V CDR1 and CDR2: SQVTM, ANQGSEA. The chain's CDR3 is CSVVGQKRTDTQYF. CDR3 nucleotide sequence: TGCAGCGTTGTCGGGCAGAAGCGCACAGATACGCAGTATTTT.

This clonotype was recorded only once. This may arise from a read error, as a much more abundant clone is one base away. The chain has TRBV7-6 and TRBJ2-5; TRBD2 aligns across 13 bases. The CDR3 covers 16 residues. Germline trimming cut 7 bases from V and 2 bases from J; bases unmatched to any gene: 7. The germline CDR1 and CDR2 sequences are SGHVS and FNYEAQ. The CDR3 bases are TGTGCCAGCAACCTAAGGACTAGCGGGGGACAAGAGACCCAGTACTTC. Its protein is CASNLRTSGGQETQYF.

The sample holds a few counts of this clonotype. The rearrangement joins TRBV6-1 to TRBJ2-1; D may be TRBD1 (6 bases). This CDR3 is built from 16 residues. V was trimmed by 0 bases and J by 2 bases, leaving 11 bases between them. Germline CDR1 and CDR2: MNHNS and SASEGT. This CDR3 reads CASSEAGGPAYNEQFF. CDR3 nucleotide sequence: TGTGCCAGCAGTGAAGCAGGGGGACCCGCCTACAATGAGCAGTTCTTC.

The V and J genes are TRBV4-1 and TRBJ1-5, with 10 bases identical to TRBD1. CDR3 size: 16 residues. The germline V gene has CDR1 MGHRA and CDR2 YSYEKL. V was pared by 4 bases and J by 6 bases, with 9 bases of the junction left unmatched. CDR3 DNA sequence: TGCGCCAGCAGCCCGTGGGGACAGGGGTTAGTTCAGCCCCAGCATTTT. This translates into CASSPWGQGLVQPQHF.

This rearrangement joins TRBV6-2 or TRBV6-3 to TRBJ2-5; either TRBD1 or TRBD2 may supply D (5 bases each). Germline assignment: CDR1 MNHEY and CDR2 SVGEGT. The CDR3 loop spans 12 amino acids. Trimming removed 6 bases from V and 10 bases from J, with 15 bases in between. The CDR3 reads CASSRDRRDQYF. CDR3 nucleotides: TGTGCCAGCAGCAGGGACCGTCGGGACCAGTACTTC.

The chain combines TRBV18 with TRBJ2-1; a possible D gene is TRBD2 (6 bases). Per germline, CDR1 KGHSH and CDR2 LQKENI. Trimming cost V 0 bases and J 4 bases, with 10 bases left between them. The CDR3 length is 15 residues. The CDR3 DNA sequence: TGTGCCAGCTCACCACCGGACTACCCATACAATGAGCAGTTCTTC. Translated, it gives CASSPPDYPYNEQFF.

This clonotype was counted ten times or more. The chain couples TRBV7-8 to TRBJ1-5; maybe TRBD1 (6 bases). Per the germline V gene, CDR1 is SGHVS and CDR2 is FQNEAQ. The CDR3 covers 18 residues. V was cut by 5 bases and J by 2 bases, with 22 bases left in between. The CDR3 DNA follows: TGTGCCAGCAGCCCTTCCGGAGGGGGGGCGCTTGGCAATCAGCCCCAGCATTTT. Its translation is CASSPSGGGALGNQPQHF.

This clonotype was seen repeatedly, ten times or more. J is TRBJ2-7 and V is TRBV7-9; 7 nucleotides line up with TRBD1. V gave up 5 bases and J gave up 2 bases; unmatched junction bases: 6. The CDR3 is made up of 14 amino acids. Germline CDR1 SEHNR, CDR2 FQNEAQ (reference sequence). CDR3: CASSDRVRPYEQYF. The DNA for the CDR3 is TGTGCCAGCAGCGACAGGGTGCGCCCCTACGAGCAGTACTTC.

This clonotype was seen only a few times. J is TRBJ2-1 and V is TRBV7-9; the D is unclear. CDR1 and CDR2 from the germline V gene are SEHNR and FQNEAQ (reference sequence). This CDR3 comprises 16 residues. V gave up 5 bases and J gave up 0 bases, with 14 bases separating them. The CDR3 sequence is CASSPPGSSSYNEQFF. CDR3 bases: TGTGCCAGCAGCCCCCCGGGCTCAAGCTCCTACAATGAGCAGTTCTTC.

This chain connects TRBV27 to TRBJ1-2, with no clear D. CDR3 length equals 13 residues. Germline-derived CDR1 and CDR2 are MNHEY and SMNVEV (reference sequence). Trimming removed 0 bases at V and 8 bases at J, with 10 bases between. CDR3: CASSLSRTRGYTF. The CDR3 DNA sequence: TGTGCCAGCAGTTTATCCCGGACGCGCGGCTACACCTTC.